This T cell receptor (beta chain) was documented in a study of T-cell reconstitution after alpha-beta-depleted transplantation in children. This clonotype was counted at least ten times. As it was prepared, the TCRbeta library received unique molecular identifiers. TCRdb ran MiXCR on the PCR reads and lists one entry per CDR3 protein. The data show roughly 200,000 distinct CDR3 sequences, less than 8% seen once. This CDR3 contains 15 residues. CDR1 and CDR2 from the germline V gene are MNHEY and SVGEGT. Trimming took 2 bases from V and 9 from J; bases not matched to a gene: 8. The V and J genes are TRBV6-2 or TRBV6-3 and TRBJ1-5, with 9 nucleotides matching TRBD1. The sequenced sample was PBMCs from the stem cell graft donor, obtained from the stem cell graft. The TCR was taken from a human donor who donated a stem cell graft to a child with Wiskott-Aldrich syndrome. Here the CDR3 reads CASSYADRGGRPQHF. CDR3 DNA: TGTGCCAGCAGTTACGCGGACAGGGGCGGGCGGCCCCAGCATTTT.